This TCR beta chain was captured by sequencing in a study of beta chain features in type 1 diabetes. TCRB transcripts that were expressed got sequenced, as all of the isolated RNA had been reverse transcribed. The protocol was immunoSEQ multiplex PCR, while the TCRdb copy is restricted to in-frame clones and leaves out a portion. Among 600,000 to 700,000 clones listed, 13% were seen once. Germline V gives CDR1 MGHRA, CDR2 YSYEKL. With 0 bases removed from V and 1 base from J, the gap between germline ends came to 9 bases. The CDR3 extends over 15 amino acids. Notes on the study in general: Type 1 diabetes patients had moderately but significantly shorter TCRB CDR3s in all four CD4+ subsets.

Via the markers CD45RO/CCR7/CD25/CD127/CD95/CD27, stem cell-like memory, regulatory, central memory and naive CD4+ cells were sorted. A word on this clone: The antigen is not known.

This clonotype originated in a man younger than 35 with type 1 diabetes. Input material: naive CD4+ T cells from blood. V usage is TRBV4-1 and J usage is TRBJ1-1, with unresolved D. As DNA, the CDR3 is TGCGCCAGCAGCCAAGAAAGGGCCCCGAACACTGAAGCTTTCTTT. This sequence encodes CASSQERAPNTEAFF.